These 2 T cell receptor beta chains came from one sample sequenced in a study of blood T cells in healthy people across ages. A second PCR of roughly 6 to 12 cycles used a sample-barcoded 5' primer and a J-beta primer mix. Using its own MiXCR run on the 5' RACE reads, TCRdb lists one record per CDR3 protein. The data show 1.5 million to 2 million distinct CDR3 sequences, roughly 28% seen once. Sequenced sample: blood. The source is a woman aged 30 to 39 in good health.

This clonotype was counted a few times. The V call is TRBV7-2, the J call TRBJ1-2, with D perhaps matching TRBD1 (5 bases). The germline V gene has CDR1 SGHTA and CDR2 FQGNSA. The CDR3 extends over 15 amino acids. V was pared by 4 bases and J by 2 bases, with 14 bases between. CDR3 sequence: CASSYPNRPNYGYTF. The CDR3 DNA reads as TGTGCCAGCAGCTACCCTAACAGGCCAAACTATGGCTACACCTTC.

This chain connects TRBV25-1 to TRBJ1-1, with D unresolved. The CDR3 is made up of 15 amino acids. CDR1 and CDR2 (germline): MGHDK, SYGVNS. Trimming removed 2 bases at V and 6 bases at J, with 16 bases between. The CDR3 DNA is TGTGCCAGCAGTGAACCTGGACTCGGGTACGCTGAAGCTTTCTTT. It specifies CASSEPGLGYAEAFF.